This T cell receptor (beta chain) stems from a study of cytomegalovirus exposure and HLA in healthy donors. Study results and limitations: In a later analysis, HLA-C alleles had the fewest associated TCRs, DRB1 alleles the most. Being productive about 87% or about 30% of the time was typical of most TCR beta V segments in an earlier analysis.

The sample holds a few counts of this clone. The antigen remains unidentified. It was with 60 Vbeta and 13 Jbeta primers that the PCR ran. Libraries were prepared by immunoSEQ multiplex PCR; TCRdb keeps only in-frame clonotypes and omits some of them. Among about 110,000 clones listed, roughly three quarters were seen once. From germline, CDR1 is LGHNA and CDR2 YSLEER. This CDR3 is 15 amino acids long. V dropped 1 base and J dropped 2; count of bases not matched to a gene: 1. The V call is TRBV4-3, the J call TRBJ1-4, with 7 bases fitting TRBD1. Material for sequencing was PBMCs. This clonotype originated in a man between 35 and 55 years old in good health and CMV-seropositive. The CDR3 bases are TGCGCCAGCAGCCAAGTACAGGGGACTAATGAAAAACTGTTTTTT. Amino acid sequence: CASSQVQGTNEKLFF.